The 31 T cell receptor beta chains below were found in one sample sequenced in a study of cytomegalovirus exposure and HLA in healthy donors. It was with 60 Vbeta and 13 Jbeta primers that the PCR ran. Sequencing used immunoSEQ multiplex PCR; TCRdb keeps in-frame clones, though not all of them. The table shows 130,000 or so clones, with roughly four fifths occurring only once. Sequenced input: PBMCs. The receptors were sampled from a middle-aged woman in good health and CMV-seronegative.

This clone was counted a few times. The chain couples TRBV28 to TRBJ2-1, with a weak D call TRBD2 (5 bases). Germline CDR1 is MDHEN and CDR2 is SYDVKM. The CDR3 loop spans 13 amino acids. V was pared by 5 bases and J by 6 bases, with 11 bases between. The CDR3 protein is CASSDVRGNEQFF. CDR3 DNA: TGTGCCAGCAGTGACGTTCGGGGCAATGAGCAGTTCTTC.

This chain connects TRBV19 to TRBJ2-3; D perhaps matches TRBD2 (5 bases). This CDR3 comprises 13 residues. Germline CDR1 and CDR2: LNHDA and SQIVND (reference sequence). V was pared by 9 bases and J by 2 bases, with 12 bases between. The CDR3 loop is CASTDGITDTQYF. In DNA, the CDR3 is TGTGCCAGCACTGACGGGATCACAGATACGCAGTATTTT.

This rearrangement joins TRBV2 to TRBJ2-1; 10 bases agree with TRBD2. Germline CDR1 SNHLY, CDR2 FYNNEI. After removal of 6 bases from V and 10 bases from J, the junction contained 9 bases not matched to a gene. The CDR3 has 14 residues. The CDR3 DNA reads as TGTGCCAGCAGGGTGCAGGATAGCGGGAGGGAGCAGTTCTTC. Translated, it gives CASRVQDSGREQFF. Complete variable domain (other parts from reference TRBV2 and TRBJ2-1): EPEVTQTPSHQVTQMGQEVILRCVPISNHLYFYWYRQILGQKVEFLVSFYNNEISEKSEIFDDQFSVERPDGSNFTLKIRSTKLEDSAMYFCASRVQDSGREQFFGPGTRLTVL.

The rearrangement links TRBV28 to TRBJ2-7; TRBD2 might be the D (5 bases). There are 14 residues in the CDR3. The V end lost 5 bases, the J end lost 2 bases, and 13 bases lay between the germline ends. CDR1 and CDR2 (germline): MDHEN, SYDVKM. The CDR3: CASSPSPGAYEQYF. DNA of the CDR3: TGTGCCAGCAGTCCTTCCCCCGGGGCCTACGAGCAGTACTTC. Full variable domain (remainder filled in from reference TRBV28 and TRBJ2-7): DVKVTQSSRYLVKRTGEKVFLECVQDMDHENMFWYRQDPGLGLRLIYFSYDVKMKEKGDIPEGYSVSREKKERFSLILESASTNQTSMYLCASSPSPGAYEQYFGPGTRLTVT.

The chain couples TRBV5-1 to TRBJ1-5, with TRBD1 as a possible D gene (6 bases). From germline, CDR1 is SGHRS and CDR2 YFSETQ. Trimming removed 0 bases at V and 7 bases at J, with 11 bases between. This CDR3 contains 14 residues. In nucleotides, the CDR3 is TGCGCCAGCAGCTTGGAGGGGGTGGGGCAGCCCCAGCATTTT. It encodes CASSLEGVGQPQHF.

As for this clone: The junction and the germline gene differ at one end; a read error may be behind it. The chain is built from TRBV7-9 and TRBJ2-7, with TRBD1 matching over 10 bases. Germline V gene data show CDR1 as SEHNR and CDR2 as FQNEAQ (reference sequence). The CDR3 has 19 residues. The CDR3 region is CSSSSSLLYGQGDTYEQYF. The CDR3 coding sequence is TGTTCCAGCAGCTCCAGCCTCTTATATGGACAGGGGGACACCTACGAGCAGTACTTC. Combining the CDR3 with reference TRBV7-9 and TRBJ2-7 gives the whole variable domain DTGVSQNPRHKITKRGQNVTFRCDPISEHNRLYWYRQTLGQGPEFLTYFQNEAQLEKSRLLSDRFSAERPKGSFSTLEIQRTEQGDSAMYLCSSSSSLLYGQGDTYEQYFGPGTRLTVT.

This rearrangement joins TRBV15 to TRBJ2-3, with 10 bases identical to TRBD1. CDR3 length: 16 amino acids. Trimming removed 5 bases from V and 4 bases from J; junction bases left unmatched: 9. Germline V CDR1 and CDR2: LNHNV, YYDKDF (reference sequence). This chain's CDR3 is CATSLGPGQGSDTQYF. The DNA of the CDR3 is TGTGCCACCAGCTTAGGGCCGGGACAGGGGTCAGATACGCAGTATTTT. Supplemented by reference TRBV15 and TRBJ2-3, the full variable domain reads DAMVIQNPRYQVTQFGKPVTLSCSQTLNHNVMYWYQQKSSQAPKLLFHYYDKDFNNEADTPDNFQSRRPNTSFCFLDIRSPGLGDTAMYLCATSLGPGQGSDTQYFGPGTRLTVL.

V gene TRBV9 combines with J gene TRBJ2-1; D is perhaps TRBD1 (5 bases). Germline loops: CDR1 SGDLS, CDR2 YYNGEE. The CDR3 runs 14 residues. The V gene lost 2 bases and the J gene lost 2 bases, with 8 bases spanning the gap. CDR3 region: CASSVQGAYNEQFF. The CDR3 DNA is TGTGCCAGCAGCGTCCAGGGTGCCTACAATGAGCAGTTCTTC.

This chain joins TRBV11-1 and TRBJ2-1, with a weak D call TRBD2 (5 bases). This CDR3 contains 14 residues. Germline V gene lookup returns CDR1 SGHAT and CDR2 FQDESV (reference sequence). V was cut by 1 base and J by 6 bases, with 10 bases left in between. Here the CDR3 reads CASSLGLGSNEQFF. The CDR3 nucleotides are TGTGCCAGCAGCTTAGGCCTGGGGAGCAATGAGCAGTTCTTC.

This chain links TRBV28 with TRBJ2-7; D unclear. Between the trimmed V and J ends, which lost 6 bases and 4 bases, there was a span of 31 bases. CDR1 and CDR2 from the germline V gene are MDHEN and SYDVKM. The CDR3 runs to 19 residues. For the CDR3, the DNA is TGTGCCAGCAGCCACCGGAGCTTGGTCTACAACCAAAGTACTTACGAGCAGTACTTC. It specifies CASSHRSLVYNQSTYEQYF.

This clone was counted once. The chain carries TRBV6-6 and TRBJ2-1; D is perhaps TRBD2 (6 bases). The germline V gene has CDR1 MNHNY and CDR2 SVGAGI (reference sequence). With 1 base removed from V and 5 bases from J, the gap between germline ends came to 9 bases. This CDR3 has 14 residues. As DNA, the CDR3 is TGTGCCAGCAGTTACTTACGGGAGAACAATGAGCAGTTCTTC. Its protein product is CASSYLRENNEQFF.

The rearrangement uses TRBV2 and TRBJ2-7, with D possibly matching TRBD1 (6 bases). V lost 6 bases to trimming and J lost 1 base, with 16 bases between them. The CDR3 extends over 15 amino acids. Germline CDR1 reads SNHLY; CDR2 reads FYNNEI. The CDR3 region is CASREYRVPSYEQYF. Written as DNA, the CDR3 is TGTGCCAGCAGAGAATACAGGGTTCCATCCTACGAGCAGTACTTC.

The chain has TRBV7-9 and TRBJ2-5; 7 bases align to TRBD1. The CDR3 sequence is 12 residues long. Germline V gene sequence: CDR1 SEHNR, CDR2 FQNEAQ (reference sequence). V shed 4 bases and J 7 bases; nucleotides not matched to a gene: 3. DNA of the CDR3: TGTGCCAGCAGCTCGAACAGGGGGACCCAGTACTTC. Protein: CASSSNRGTQYF.

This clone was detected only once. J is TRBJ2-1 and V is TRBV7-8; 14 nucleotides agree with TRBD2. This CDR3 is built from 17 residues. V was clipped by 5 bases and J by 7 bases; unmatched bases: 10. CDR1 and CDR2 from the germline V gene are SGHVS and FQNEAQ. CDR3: CASSGRLAGGPLNEQFF. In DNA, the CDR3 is TGTGCCAGCAGCGGAAGACTAGCGGGAGGGCCATTGAATGAGCAGTTCTTC. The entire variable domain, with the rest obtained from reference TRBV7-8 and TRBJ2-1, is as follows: GAGVSQSPRYKVAKRGQDVALRCDPISGHVSLFWYQQALGQGPEFLTYFQNEAQLDKSGLPSDRFFAERPEGSVSTLKIQRTQQEDSAVYLCASSGRLAGGPLNEQFFGPGTRLTVL.

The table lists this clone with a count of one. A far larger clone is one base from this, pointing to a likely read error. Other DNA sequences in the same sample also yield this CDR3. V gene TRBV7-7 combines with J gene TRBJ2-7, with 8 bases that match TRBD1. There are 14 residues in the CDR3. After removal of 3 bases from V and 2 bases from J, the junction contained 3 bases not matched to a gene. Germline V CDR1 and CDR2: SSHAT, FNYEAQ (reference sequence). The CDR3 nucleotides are TGTGCCAGCAGCTTGGGACAGGCGGCCTACGAGCAGTACTTC. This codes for CASSLGQAAYEQYF.

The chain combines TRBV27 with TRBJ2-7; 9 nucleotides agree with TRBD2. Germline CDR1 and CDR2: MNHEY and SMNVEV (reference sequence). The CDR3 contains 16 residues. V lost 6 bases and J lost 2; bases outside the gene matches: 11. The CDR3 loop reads CASSVYLGLAPYEQYF. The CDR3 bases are TGTGCCAGCAGCGTGTATTTGGGACTAGCCCCCTACGAGCAGTACTTC.

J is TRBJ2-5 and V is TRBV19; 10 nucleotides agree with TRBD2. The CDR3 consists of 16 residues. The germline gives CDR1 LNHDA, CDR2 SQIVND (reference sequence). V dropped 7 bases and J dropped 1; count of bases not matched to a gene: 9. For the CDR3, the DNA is TGTGCCAGTACCAAGGGAACTAGCGGGACCCAAGAGACCCAGTACTTC. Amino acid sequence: CASTKGTSGTQETQYF.

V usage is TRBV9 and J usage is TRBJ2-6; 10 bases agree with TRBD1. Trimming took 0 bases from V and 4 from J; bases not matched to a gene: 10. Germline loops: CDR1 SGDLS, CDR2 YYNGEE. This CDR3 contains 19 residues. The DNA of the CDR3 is TGTGCCAGCAGCGTAGATCGTGGGACAGGGGCGGGCGGGGCCAACGTCCTGACTTTC. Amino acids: CASSVDRGTGAGGANVLTF. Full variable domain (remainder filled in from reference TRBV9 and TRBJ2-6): DSGVTQTPKHLITATGQRVTLRCSPRSGDLSVYWYQQSLDQGLQFLIQYYNGEERAKGNILERFSAQQFPDLHSELNLSSLELGDSALYFCASSVDRGTGAGGANVLTFGAGSRLTVL.

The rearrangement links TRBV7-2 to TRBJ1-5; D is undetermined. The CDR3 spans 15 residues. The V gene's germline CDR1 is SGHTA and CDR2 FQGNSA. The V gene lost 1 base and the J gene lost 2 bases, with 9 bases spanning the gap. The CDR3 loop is CASSLGGAGNQPQHF. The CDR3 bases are TGTGCCAGCAGCTTAGGAGGTGCTGGCAATCAGCCCCAGCATTTT.

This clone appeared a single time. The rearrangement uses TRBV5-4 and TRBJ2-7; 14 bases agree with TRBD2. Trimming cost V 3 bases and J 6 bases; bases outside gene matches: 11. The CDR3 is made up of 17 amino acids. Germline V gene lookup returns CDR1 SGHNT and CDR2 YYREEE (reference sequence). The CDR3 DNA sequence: TGTGCCAGCAGCTCGGGACTAGCGGGAGATCTGTTTCGCGAGCAGTACTTC. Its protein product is CASSSGLAGDLFREQYF.

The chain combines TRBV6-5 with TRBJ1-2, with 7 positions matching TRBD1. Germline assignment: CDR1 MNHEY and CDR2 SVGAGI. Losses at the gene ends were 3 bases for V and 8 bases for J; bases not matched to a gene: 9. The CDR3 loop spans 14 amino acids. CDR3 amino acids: CASSYGGGRYGYTF. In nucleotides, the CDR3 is TGTGCCAGCAGTTATGGAGGGGGCCGCTACGGCTACACCTTC.

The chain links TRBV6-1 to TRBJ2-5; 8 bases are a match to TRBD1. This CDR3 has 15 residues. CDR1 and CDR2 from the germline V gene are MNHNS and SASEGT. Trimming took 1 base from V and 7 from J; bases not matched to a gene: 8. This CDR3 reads CASSEVNDRGGTQYF. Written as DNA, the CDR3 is TGTGCCAGCAGTGAAGTTAACGACAGGGGTGGGACCCAGTACTTC.

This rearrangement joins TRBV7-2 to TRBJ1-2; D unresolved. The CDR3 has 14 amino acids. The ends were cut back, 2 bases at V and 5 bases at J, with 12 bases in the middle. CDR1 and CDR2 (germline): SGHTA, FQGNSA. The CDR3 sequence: CASSLYTGTYGYTF. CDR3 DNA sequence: TGTGCCAGCAGCTTATACACGGGAACTTATGGCTACACCTTC.

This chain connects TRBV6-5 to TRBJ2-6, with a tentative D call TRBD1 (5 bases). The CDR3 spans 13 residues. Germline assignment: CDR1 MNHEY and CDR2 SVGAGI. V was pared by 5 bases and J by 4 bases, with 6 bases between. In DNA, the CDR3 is TGTGCCAGCAGTCGGACAGGGGCCAACGTCCTGACTTTC. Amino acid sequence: CASSRTGANVLTF.

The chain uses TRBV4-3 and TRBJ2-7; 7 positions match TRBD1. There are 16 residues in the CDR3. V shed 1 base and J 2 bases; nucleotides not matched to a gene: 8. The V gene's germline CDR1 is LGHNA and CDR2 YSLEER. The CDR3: CASSQGPGTATYEQYF. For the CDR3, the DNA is TGCGCCAGCAGCCAAGGCCCCGGGACAGCTACCTACGAGCAGTACTTC.

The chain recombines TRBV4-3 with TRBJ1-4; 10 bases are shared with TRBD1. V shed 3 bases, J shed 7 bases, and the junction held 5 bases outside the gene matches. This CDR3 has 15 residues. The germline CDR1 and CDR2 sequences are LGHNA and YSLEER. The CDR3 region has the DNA TGCGCCAGCAGCCAGATGAGACAGGGGGCTGAAAAACTGTTTTTT. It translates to CASSQMRQGAEKLFF.

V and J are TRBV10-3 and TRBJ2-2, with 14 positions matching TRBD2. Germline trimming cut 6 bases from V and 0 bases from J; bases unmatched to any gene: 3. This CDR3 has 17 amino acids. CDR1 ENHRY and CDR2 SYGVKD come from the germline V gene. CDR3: CAISKTSGRANTGELFF. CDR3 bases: TGTGCCATCAGCAAGACTAGCGGGAGGGCGAACACCGGGGAGCTGTTTTTT.

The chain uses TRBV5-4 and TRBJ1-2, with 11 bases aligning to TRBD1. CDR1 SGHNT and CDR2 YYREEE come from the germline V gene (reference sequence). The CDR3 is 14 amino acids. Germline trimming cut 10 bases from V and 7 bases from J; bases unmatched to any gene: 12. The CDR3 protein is CAASGADRGPGYTF. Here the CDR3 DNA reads TGTGCCGCATCGGGGGCGGACAGGGGGCCTGGCTACACCTTC.

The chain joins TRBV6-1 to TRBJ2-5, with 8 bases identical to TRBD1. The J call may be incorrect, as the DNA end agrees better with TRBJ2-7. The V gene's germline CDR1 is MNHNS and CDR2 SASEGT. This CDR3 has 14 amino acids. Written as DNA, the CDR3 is TGTGCCAGCAGTGAACGACAGGGGCGCTACGAGCAGTACTTC. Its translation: CASSERQGRYEQYF.

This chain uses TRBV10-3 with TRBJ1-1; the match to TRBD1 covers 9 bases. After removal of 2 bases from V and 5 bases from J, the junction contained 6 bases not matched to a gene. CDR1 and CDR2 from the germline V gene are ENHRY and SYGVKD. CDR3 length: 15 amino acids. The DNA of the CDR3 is TGTGCCATCAGTGAGAAAGGGACAGGGTCTACTGAAGCTTTCTTT. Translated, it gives CAISEKGTGSTEAFF.

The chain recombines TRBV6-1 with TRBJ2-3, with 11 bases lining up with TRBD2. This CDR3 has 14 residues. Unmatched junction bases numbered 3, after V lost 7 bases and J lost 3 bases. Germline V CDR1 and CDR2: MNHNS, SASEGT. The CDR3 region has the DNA TGTGCCAGCACTCGACTAGCGGGAACAGATACGCAGTATTTT. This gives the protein CASTRLAGTDTQYF.